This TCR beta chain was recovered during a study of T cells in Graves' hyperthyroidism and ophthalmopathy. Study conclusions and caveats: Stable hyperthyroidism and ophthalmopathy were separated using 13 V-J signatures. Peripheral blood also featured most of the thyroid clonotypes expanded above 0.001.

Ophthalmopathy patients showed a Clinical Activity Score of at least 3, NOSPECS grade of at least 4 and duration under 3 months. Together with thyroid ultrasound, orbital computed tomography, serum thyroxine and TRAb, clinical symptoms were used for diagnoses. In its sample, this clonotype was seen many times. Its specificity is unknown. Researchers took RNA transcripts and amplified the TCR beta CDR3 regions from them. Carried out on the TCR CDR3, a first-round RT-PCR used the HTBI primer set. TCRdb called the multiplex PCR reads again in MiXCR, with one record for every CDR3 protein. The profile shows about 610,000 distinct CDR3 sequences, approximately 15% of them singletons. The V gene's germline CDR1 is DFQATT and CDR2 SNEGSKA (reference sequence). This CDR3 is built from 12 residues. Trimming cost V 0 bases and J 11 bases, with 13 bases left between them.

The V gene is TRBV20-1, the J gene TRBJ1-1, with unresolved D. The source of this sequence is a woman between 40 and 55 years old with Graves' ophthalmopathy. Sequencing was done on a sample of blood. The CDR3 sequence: CSARDPSTGAFF. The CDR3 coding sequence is TGCAGTGCTAGAGACCCCAGTACGGGGGCTTTCTTT.